Sequencing of this TCR beta chain was carried out in a study of cytomegalovirus exposure and HLA in healthy donors. Trimming removed 5 bases from V and 2 bases from J, with 10 bases in between. Germline V gene lookup returns CDR1 MGHRA and CDR2 YSYEKL. This CDR3 region has 13 residues. The PCR used 60 Vbeta and 13 Jbeta primers. The method was immunoSEQ multiplex PCR; TCRdb's version includes in-frame clones alone and lacks a portion of them. The table lists around 110,000 clones, 55% to 75% of them singletons. The sequence was obtained from a woman in her forties in good health and CMV-seropositive. Material: PBMCs. The gene calls are TRBV4-1 and TRBJ2-7, with D possibly matching TRBD2 (6 bases). CDR3 region: CASSLREAYEQYF. The DNA for the CDR3 is TGCGCCAGCAGCTTAAGGGAGGCCTACGAGCAGTACTTC.